The present TCR beta chain was sequenced within a study of identical twins. This clonotype was detected many times. The target antigen is unknown. Healthy Caucasians, and only they, were the donors. MiXCR, applied by TCRdb to the 5' RACE reads, yields one record per CDR3 protein. This sample has approximately 210,000 distinct CDR3 sequences, with about a tenth found just once. Broader study findings: Diverse VJ usage suggested most zero-insertion clonotypes were not invariant T cells. With beta out-of-frame sequences, excess sharing by twins was weaker. For cord blood, abundant beta clonotypes had fewer insertions, unlike memory repertoires, which showed none.

This receptor was identified in a woman aged 18-29 years in good health. The sample taken for sequencing was memory (CD45RO+) T cells sorted from blood.

As DNA, the CDR3 is TGTGCCAGCAGCGTAGTTTCCGAAACTAATGAGCAGTTCTTC. Its translation: CASSVVSETNEQFF. This chain uses TRBV9 with TRBJ2-1; D is ambiguous. V lost 0 bases and J 7 bases, leaving 11 bases between the germline ends. CDR3 length: 14 amino acids. Per germline, CDR1 SGDLS and CDR2 YYNGEE.